Below, 27 T cell receptor beta chains from the same sample are listed, as sequenced in a study of OX40 agonist ivuxolimab in advanced cancers. Repertoires were generated with immunoSEQ multiplex PCR, while TCRdb's copy carries only in-frame clones and drops some. The repertoire has 65,000 to 85,000 clones, more than 80% of them found once; the top ten carry less than 2.5%. Here the sequenced sample was CD4+ or CD8+ T cells sorted from blood, taken in a trial of the OX40 agonist ivuxolimab. These receptor sequences come from an adult with an advanced solid tumor such as melanoma, head and neck, liver or kidney cancer.

V and J are TRBV28 and TRBJ1-2, with D possibly TRBD1 on 5 matching bases. V was trimmed by 5 bases and J by 5 bases, leaving 21 bases between them. CDR1 is MDHEN and CDR2 is SYDVKM in the germline V gene. The CDR3 length is 16 residues. CDR3 sequence reads: CASSPIGTREAYGYTF. CDR3 nucleotides: TGTGCCAGCAGTCCGATAGGGACGAGAGAAGCTTATGGCTACACCTTC.

The rearrangement joins TRBV5-5 to TRBJ1-1; D is ambiguous. This CDR3 spans 18 amino acids. Germline V gene lookup returns CDR1 SGHKS and CDR2 YYEKEE (reference sequence). Trimming cost V 0 bases and J 5 bases, with 23 bases left between them. The CDR3 here is CASSLGSLGDKRATEAFF. The CDR3 DNA reads as TGTGCCAGCAGCTTGGGATCGCTAGGAGACAAGAGGGCAACTGAAGCTTTCTTT.

This clone was detected only a few times. The genes are TRBV28 and TRBJ2-7; D is possibly TRBD2 (5 bases). The germline gives CDR1 MDHEN, CDR2 SYDVKM. The CDR3 sequence is 14 residues long. V was clipped by 5 bases and J by 4 bases, with 15 bases between them. This chain's CDR3 is CASSRRAESYEQYF. The CDR3 nucleotides are TGTGCCAGCAGTAGAAGAGCGGAGTCGTACGAGCAGTACTTC.

This clone has just one count. The rearrangement links TRBV4-2 to TRBJ2-5, with D perhaps TRBD1 or TRBD2 (6 bases each). The V end was cut by 0 bases, the J end by 5 bases, with 22 bases between. The CDR3 has 18 residues. Germline assignment: CDR1 LGHNA and CDR2 YNFKEQ. CDR3: CASSQEDGKGGGLETQYF. CDR3 sequence (DNA): TGTGCCAGCAGCCAAGAAGATGGAAAGGGGGGCGGGTTGGAGACCCAGTACTTC.

This chain joins TRBV18 and TRBJ2-1; D gene unclear. This CDR3 has 14 residues. V was shortened by 3 bases and J by 7 bases, with 13 bases between the two germline ends. The germline CDR1 and CDR2 sequences are KGHSH and LQKENI. The CDR3 region is CASSPPPIANEQFF. DNA of the CDR3: TGTGCCAGCTCACCCCCCCCCATCGCGAATGAGCAGTTCTTC.

The genes are TRBV6-1 and TRBJ1-1; no clear D. CDR3 length: 14 residues. Trimming took 5 bases from V and 1 from J, leaving 11 bases between them. Germline CDR1 and CDR2: MNHNS and SASEGT. This CDR3 is CASSLKSRNTEAFF. CDR3 DNA: TGTGCCAGCAGTCTGAAGTCGCGGAACACTGAAGCTTTCTTT.

The rearrangement joins TRBV5-1 to TRBJ2-3; D possibly corresponds to TRBD1 (6 bases). Trimming cost V 4 bases and J 1 base, with 13 bases left between them. Looked up from germline, CDR1 is SGHRS and CDR2 is YFSETQ. CDR3 length equals 15 residues. The DNA of the CDR3 is TGCGCCAGCAGCCGTGACAGGACAGGCACAGATACGCAGTATTTT. Translation: CASSRDRTGTDTQYF.

The chain recombines TRBV5-4 with TRBJ1-2, with 9 bases identical to TRBD1. Trimming removed 2 bases from V and 7 bases from J; junction bases left unmatched: 6. Germline CDR1 is SGHNT and CDR2 is YYREEE (reference sequence). This CDR3 is built from 14 residues. The DNA of the CDR3 is TGTGCCAGCAGCTTAAACAGGGGGCAAGGTGGCTACACCTTC. As protein: CASSLNRGQGGYTF.

This rearrangement joins TRBV29-1 to TRBJ2-3; D may be TRBD1 or TRBD2 (5 bases each). Germline V gene data show CDR1 as SQVTM and CDR2 as ANQGSEA. This CDR3 region has 13 residues. V shed 0 bases and J shed 1 base, with 5 bases lying between them. This CDR3 reads CSVEEGGTDTQYF. In nucleotides, the CDR3 is TGCAGCGTTGAAGAGGGGGGCACAGATACGCAGTATTTT.

The chain carries TRBV6-5 and TRBJ1-2; D is uncertain. Germline V gene lookup returns CDR1 MNHEY and CDR2 SVGAGI. Trimming took 11 bases from V and 1 from J, leaving 8 bases between them. The CDR3 consists of 11 residues. The DNA for the CDR3 is TGTGCCGCTTTCAGTAACTATGGCTACACCTTC. Residues: CAAFSNYGYTF.

V is TRBV15 and J is TRBJ2-3; 14 nucleotides match TRBD2. The ends lost 2 bases at V and 0 bases at J; junction bases unmatched: 4. This CDR3 spans 18 amino acids. Germline assignment: CDR1 LNHNV and CDR2 YYDKDF (reference sequence). The CDR3 loop reads CATSRQGTSGGSTDTQYF. In DNA form, the CDR3 reads TGTGCCACCAGCAGACAAGGGACTAGCGGGGGAAGCACAGATACGCAGTATTTT.

J is TRBJ1-4 and V is TRBV19; D is perhaps TRBD1 (5 bases). The V and J ends lost 3 bases and 1 base respectively, with 21 bases between them. Germline V gene data show CDR1 as LNHDA and CDR2 as SQIVND (reference sequence). The CDR3 spans 19 residues. The CDR3 region has the DNA TGTGCCAGTAGTATGGGGGTTCAGTCGAATTGGAGAACTAATGAAAAACTGTTTTTT. As protein: CASSMGVQSNWRTNEKLFF.

This chain links TRBV29-1 with TRBJ2-4; TRBD1 matches 8 bases. This CDR3 has 13 amino acids. V trimming: 7 bases; J trimming: 9 bases; junction bases outside the gene matches: 11. Per the germline V gene, CDR1 is SQVTM and CDR2 is ANQGSEA. In nucleotides, the CDR3 is TGCAGCGGTACCTGGACAGGGAATGGCATTCAGTACTTC. It encodes CSGTWTGNGIQYF.

The rearrangement links TRBV4-1 to TRBJ1-2; 7 bases align to TRBD1. V dropped 1 base and J dropped 4; count of bases not matched to a gene: 6. The germline V gene encodes CDR1 MGHRA and CDR2 YSYEKL. The CDR3 contains 15 residues. This chain's CDR3 is CASSQVKGAGYGYTF. In DNA, the CDR3 is TGCGCCAGCAGCCAAGTGAAGGGGGCGGGCTATGGCTACACCTTC.

The rearrangement links TRBV11-1 to TRBJ2-5; tentatively, D is TRBD2 (5 bases). CDR3 length equals 14 residues. Germline CDR1 SGHAT, CDR2 FQDESV (reference sequence). Trimming removed 2 bases at V and 7 bases at J, with 14 bases between. The CDR3 is CASSLNTAGGTQYF. The CDR3 nucleotides read TGTGCCAGCAGCTTAAATACGGCGGGTGGGACCCAGTACTTC.

Only one count was recorded for this clone. The genes are TRBV27 and TRBJ2-7, with TRBD1 as a possible D gene (5 bases). The CDR3 loop spans 15 amino acids. Trimming left V 1 base short and J 3 bases short, with 13 bases between. Germline V gene lookup returns CDR1 MNHEY and CDR2 SMNVEV (reference sequence). CDR3 region: CASSLLQGIGYEQYF. In nucleotides, the CDR3 is TGTGCCAGCAGTTTATTGCAGGGTATCGGCTACGAGCAGTACTTC.

The table lists this clone with a count of one. The chain couples TRBV6-1 to TRBJ2-7, with 7 nucleotides matching TRBD2. CDR1 and CDR2 (germline): MNHNS, SASEGT. Germline trimming cut 6 bases from V and 6 bases from J; bases unmatched to any gene: 14. CDR3 length: 15 residues. The CDR3 region has the DNA TGTGCCAGCAGAGTCCCAGGGAGGGTTAAGTCCGAGCAGTACTTC. Residues: CASRVPGRVKSEQYF.

This rearrangement joins TRBV27 to TRBJ2-1; TRBD2 matches 9 bases. V dropped 4 bases and J dropped 2; count of bases not matched to a gene: 9. Germline V CDR1 and CDR2: MNHEY, SMNVEV (reference sequence). This CDR3 is 17 amino acids long. DNA for the CDR3: TGTGCCAGCAGTTCTATCGCGGGGGGGGATCCCTACAATGAGCAGTTCTTC. This codes for CASSSIAGGDPYNEQFF.

The V and J genes are TRBV5-1 and TRBJ1-3; D is undetermined. The CDR3 is made up of 13 amino acids. Germline CDR1 reads SGHRS; CDR2 reads YFSETQ. V lost 4 bases and J 7 bases, leaving 12 bases between the germline ends. The chain's CDR3 is CASSPRVDNTIYF. The CDR3 DNA sequence: TGCGCCAGCAGCCCACGTGTTGACAACACCATATATTTT.

The chain links TRBV19 to TRBJ1-4; possible D gene TRBD1, 6 bases. Germline V gene lookup returns CDR1 LNHDA and CDR2 SQIVND (reference sequence). Trimming left V 8 bases short and J 5 bases short, with 15 bases between. The CDR3 length is 14 residues. The DNA of the CDR3 is TGTGCCAGTGACCCGGGACACGGCAATGAAAAACTGTTTTTT. This translates into CASDPGHGNEKLFF.

V is TRBV10-3 and J is TRBJ1-4; 8 bases line up with TRBD1. The ends lost 4 bases at V and 8 bases at J; junction bases unmatched: 9. The CDR3 runs 15 residues. The germline CDR1 and CDR2 sequences are ENHRY and SYGVKD. The CDR3 DNA is TGTGCCATCAGTGGACAGCAGGGGGCATTCGAAAAACTGTTTTTT. It yields the protein CAISGQQGAFEKLFF.

This clone was picked up one time. V is TRBV28 and J is TRBJ1-1; 7 bases match TRBD1. The germline CDR1 and CDR2 sequences are MDHEN and SYDVKM. The J segment lost 8 bases and the V segment lost 7 bases, leaving 13 bases of the junction unmatched. There are 14 residues in the CDR3. This CDR3 reads CASKVNQDRPEAFF. CDR3 coding DNA: TGTGCCAGCAAGGTGAATCAGGACAGGCCCGAAGCTTTCTTT.

This chain joins TRBV9 and TRBJ2-7; 7 bases map to TRBD1. CDR1 is SGDLS and CDR2 is YYNGEE in the germline V gene. V shed 0 bases and J 4 bases; nucleotides not matched to a gene: 1. The CDR3 sequence is 13 residues long. CDR3: CASSVAQGYEQYF. Written as DNA, the CDR3 is TGTGCCAGCAGCGTAGCACAGGGGTACGAGCAGTACTTC.

This chain links TRBV4-2 with TRBJ2-7; D call uncertain. Germline V lookup: CDR1 LGHNA, CDR2 YNFKEQ. This CDR3 contains 19 residues. Trimming took 0 bases from V and 6 from J, leaving 27 bases between them. The CDR3 region is CASSQDPVSPWLISGEQYF. As DNA, the CDR3 is TGTGCCAGCAGCCAAGACCCTGTGTCTCCCTGGCTGATCTCGGGCGAGCAGTACTTC.

The V gene is TRBV2, the J gene TRBJ1-2; 9 bases fit TRBD1. Germline loops: CDR1 SNHLY, CDR2 FYNNEI. V lost 6 bases to trimming and J lost 2 bases; unmatched junction nucleotides: 7. The CDR3 has 15 residues. The CDR3 region is CASRGTGIMNYGYTF. The DNA for the CDR3 is TGTGCCAGCAGGGGGACAGGGATAATGAACTATGGCTACACCTTC. Drawing the rest from reference TRBV2 and TRBJ1-2, the complete variable domain is EPEVTQTPSHQVTQMGQEVILRCVPISNHLYFYWYRQILGQKVEFLVSFYNNEISEKSEIFDDQFSVERPDGSNFTLKIRSTKLEDSAMYFCASRGTGIMNYGYTFGSGTRLTVV.

The chain has TRBV25-1 and TRBJ2-5; a weak D match, TRBD1 (6 bases). The V and J ends lost 4 bases and 2 bases respectively, with 17 bases between them. Germline CDR1 is MGHDK and CDR2 is SYGVNS. CDR3 length equals 16 residues. The CDR3 coding sequence is TGTGCCAGCAGTGTTTACCTCGGACAGAGACAAGAGACCCAGTACTTC. Protein product: CASSVYLGQRQETQYF.

The chain combines TRBV27 with TRBJ1-4; D call uncertain. Trimming took off 8 bases at V and 6 bases at J, with 19 bases between the two ends. CDR3 length: 15 residues. The germline CDR1 and CDR2 sequences are MNHEY and SMNVEV (reference sequence). CDR3 region: CASPSPVGADEKLFF. DNA for the CDR3: TGTGCCAGCCCCTCCCCCGTTGGCGCTGATGAAAAACTGTTTTTT.